Presented here are 21 T cell receptor beta chains from one specimen sequenced in a study of CD8 T cells in ankylosing spondylitis. TCRdb fed the 5' RACE reads into MiXCR, producing one record per CDR3 protein. The table lists just over 350,000 distinct CDR3 sequences, approximately 22% of them singletons, with about an eighth in the top ten. Sequenced material: blood, either unsorted or a sorted T cell fraction (not recorded which). The receptors come from a male donor with ankylosing spondylitis or in good health (not recorded which).

The chain carries TRBV12-3 or TRBV12-4 and TRBJ1-1; D call uncertain. Trimming took off 9 bases at V and 1 base at J, with 6 bases between the two ends. The CDR3 length is 11 residues. CDR3 residues: CASRTNTEAFF. The CDR3 nucleotides read TGTGCCAGTCGTACGAACACTGAAGCTTTCTTT.

This clonotype was picked up a small number of times. This chain links TRBV12-3 or TRBV12-4 with TRBJ2-5; D may be TRBD1 or TRBD2 (6 bases each). The CDR3 has 15 amino acids. V lost 2 bases and J 5 bases, leaving 15 bases between the germline ends. CDR3 residues: CASSLSGGWEETQYF. The CDR3 DNA sequence: TGTGCCAGCAGTTTATCCGGGGGCTGGGAGGAGACCCAGTACTTC.

The rearrangement uses TRBV27 and TRBJ2-1; weak D call: TRBD2 (6 bases). V was pared by 4 bases and J by 8 bases, with 12 bases between. This CDR3 is built from 13 residues. CDR1 and CDR2 (germline): MNHEY, SMNVEV (reference sequence). The CDR3 is CASSWGVSHEQFF. The CDR3, as DNA: TGTGCCAGCAGTTGGGGGGTAAGCCATGAGCAGTTCTTC.

The table lists this clonotype with a few counts. The chain is built from TRBV29-1 and TRBJ1-1; 7 positions agree with TRBD1. Germline assignment: CDR1 SQVTM and CDR2 ANQGSEA. Germline trimming cut 0 bases from V and 13 bases from J; bases unmatched to any gene: 5. The CDR3 length is 11 residues. The CDR3 bases are TGCAGCGTTGAAGAACCGACAGGGTTTTTCTTT. Translation gives CSVEEPTGFFF.

This clonotype was counted between two and nine times. The chain carries TRBV20-1 and TRBJ2-1; D unresolved. The CDR3 extends over 13 amino acids. Germline CDR1 reads DFQATT; CDR2 reads SNEGSKA (reference sequence). The V end was cut by 6 bases, the J end by 0 bases, with 9 bases between. The chain's CDR3 is CSAVPSSYNEQFF. CDR3 coding DNA: TGCAGTGCAGTACCTAGCTCCTACAATGAGCAGTTCTTC.

V is TRBV3-1 and J is TRBJ2-1; TRBD2 matches 10 bases. Germline CDR1 is LGHDT and CDR2 is YNNKEL (reference sequence). V lost 3 bases and J lost 6; bases outside the gene matches: 5. The CDR3 is made up of 15 amino acids. The CDR3 region is CASSHLAGAINEQFF. The CDR3, as DNA: TGTGCCAGCAGCCACCTAGCGGGGGCCATCAATGAGCAGTTCTTC.

V is TRBV29-1 and J is TRBJ2-7; D is unresolved. The CDR3 is made up of 12 amino acids. The germline V gene has CDR1 SQVTM and CDR2 ANQGSEA. The V end lost 7 bases, the J end lost 3 bases, and 13 bases lay between the germline ends. CDR3: CSASASGYEQYF. CDR3 nucleotides: TGCAGCGCGTCAGCTTCGGGCTACGAGCAGTACTTC.

The chain links TRBV2 to TRBJ2-7; the D gene is possibly TRBD2 (6 bases). Trimming removed 11 bases from V and 0 bases from J, with 17 bases in between. The CDR3 covers 14 residues. Germline lookup yields CDR1 SNHLY and CDR2 FYNNEI. The CDR3 sequence is CARSTGRNSYEQYF. CDR3 nucleotides: TGTGCCCGATCCACCGGGAGAAACTCCTACGAGCAGTACTTC.

This clonotype was seen more than once but under ten times. The J gene is TRBJ2-1, the V gene TRBV12-3 or TRBV12-4, with TRBD2 identical over 8 bases. Trimming at V came to 7 bases and at J to 8 bases, leaving 7 bases not matched to a gene. The CDR3 length is 13 residues. The CDR3 nucleotides are TGTGCCAGCACCTTATTCGGGGGGGATGAGCAGTTCTTC. Translating gives CASTLFGGDEQFF.

This clonotype has more than one count but fewer than ten. V gene TRBV3-1 combines with J gene TRBJ2-1; no reliable D call. Trimming took off 1 base at V and 2 bases at J, with 12 bases between the two ends. Germline V CDR1 and CDR2: LGHDT, YNNKEL (reference sequence). The CDR3 has 16 residues. Here the CDR3 reads CASSQGPAEPYNEQFF. The CDR3 nucleotides read TGTGCCAGCAGCCAAGGCCCTGCCGAGCCCTACAATGAGCAGTTCTTC.

In its sample, this clonotype was seen a few times. Here the CDR3 reads CASSEAGLAVLNTGELFF. CDR3 bases: TGTGCCAGCAGTGAAGCGGGACTAGCGGTATTGAACACCGGGGAGCTGTTTTTT. The chain carries TRBV6-1 and TRBJ2-2, with 11 nucleotides matching TRBD2. The V and J ends lost 0 bases and 1 base, in that order; junction bases with no gene match: 4. Per germline, CDR1 MNHNS and CDR2 SASEGT. The CDR3 covers 18 residues.

This clonotype turned up a few times. The chain carries TRBV11-2 and TRBJ2-5, with D hard to call. Trimming removed 3 bases at V and 0 bases at J, with 11 bases between. This CDR3 is built from 15 residues. Per the germline V gene, CDR1 is SGHAT and CDR2 is FQNNGV. The CDR3 protein is CASSFQTAYQETQYF. DNA for the CDR3: TGTGCCAGCAGCTTCCAGACGGCGTACCAAGAGACCCAGTACTTC.

The genes are TRBV12-3 or TRBV12-4 and TRBJ2-2; 13 bases map to TRBD2. The V gene end was trimmed by 5 bases and the J gene end by 1 base; junction bases not matched to a gene: 1. The length of the CDR3 is 16 residues. The CDR3 sequence is CASSRLAGGNTGELFF. The DNA of the CDR3 is TGTGCCAGCAGTCGACTAGCGGGGGGGAACACCGGGGAGCTGTTTTTT.

The chain couples TRBV13 to TRBJ2-7; no clear D gene. The CDR3 is made up of 14 amino acids. The ends were cut back, 0 bases at V and 2 bases at J, with 8 bases in the middle. The germline V gene has CDR1 PRHDT and CDR2 FYEKMQ (reference sequence). The CDR3 nucleotides read TGTGCCAGCAGCTTAGGTTCAGAACCCTACGAGCAGTACTTC. Translation: CASSLGSEPYEQYF.

V gene TRBV27 combines with J gene TRBJ2-1; 9 positions agree with TRBD2. V lost 5 bases and J lost 12; bases outside the gene matches: 11. The V gene's germline CDR1 is MNHEY and CDR2 SMNVEV (reference sequence). The CDR3 is 14 amino acids. This CDR3 is CASSARGAGGSQFF. The CDR3 region has the DNA TGTGCCAGCAGTGCCCGAGGAGCGGGGGGCTCGCAGTTCTTC.

This chain's CDR3 is CAISGAQTGEGTEAFF. In DNA form, the CDR3 reads TGTGCCATCAGCGGAGCGCAGACAGGGGAGGGAACTGAAGCTTTCTTT. The V gene is TRBV10-3, the J gene TRBJ1-1, with 8 bases matching TRBD1. Trimming at V came to 6 bases and at J to 5 bases, leaving 14 bases not matched to a gene. CDR1 and CDR2 (germline): ENHRY, SYGVKD. The CDR3 is 16 residues long.

The rearrangement uses TRBV10-3 and TRBJ2-3, with D perhaps matching TRBD1 or TRBD2 (6 bases each). The CDR3 loop spans 19 amino acids. Trimming took off 0 bases at V and 0 bases at J, with 19 bases between the two ends. The germline CDR1 and CDR2 sequences are ENHRY and SYGVKD. CDR3 coding DNA: TGTGCCATCAGTGAGTCCTTTTCGCGTGGGGGGCCTAGCACAGATACGCAGTATTTT. Encoded protein: CAISESFSRGGPSTDTQYF.

This sequence joins TRBV21-1 and TRBJ2-5; TRBD1 is taken as the D call from the table, unchecked against the DNA. TRBV21-1 is annotated as a pseudogene. The CDR3 sequence is 15 residues long. CDR3 nucleotide sequence: TGTGCCAGCAGCAATCATCCTACGAGGGGAGAGACCCAGTACTTC. The encoded protein is CASSNHPTRGETQYF.

The chain is built from TRBV6-5 and TRBJ1-1; the D is unclear. Germline lookup yields CDR1 MNHEY and CDR2 SVGAGI. The CDR3 is made up of 13 amino acids. Trimming removed 0 bases from V and 5 bases from J, with 7 bases in between. CDR3 in amino acids: CASSYSVETEAFF. The CDR3 bases are TGTGCCAGCAGTTACTCGGTGGAGACTGAAGCTTTCTTT.

The chain combines TRBV9 with TRBJ2-3, with 7 bases fitting TRBD2. V shed 3 bases, J shed 2 bases, and the junction held 12 bases outside the gene matches. Looked up from germline, CDR1 is SGDLS and CDR2 is YYNGEE. There are 17 residues in the CDR3. Here the CDR3 reads CASSASLGLVNTDTQYF. The CDR3, as DNA: TGTGCCAGCAGCGCCTCCCTCGGACTAGTGAACACAGATACGCAGTATTTT. Based on the CDR3 plus reference TRBV9 and TRBJ2-3, the full variable domain is DSGVTQTPKHLITATGQRVTLRCSPRSGDLSVYWYQQSLDQGLQFLIQYYNGEERAKGNILERFSAQQFPDLHSELNLSSLELGDSALYFCASSASLGLVNTDTQYFGPGTRLTVL.

Written as DNA, the CDR3 is TGCGCCAGCAGCGGCCGGGGGACCTACGAGCAGTACTTC. Its translation: CASSGRGTYEQYF. This chain joins TRBV5-1 and TRBJ2-7, with a tentative D call TRBD2 (6 bases). Per germline, CDR1 SGHRS and CDR2 YFSETQ. The CDR3 contains 13 residues. Trimming cost V 4 bases and J 2 bases, with 10 bases left between them.